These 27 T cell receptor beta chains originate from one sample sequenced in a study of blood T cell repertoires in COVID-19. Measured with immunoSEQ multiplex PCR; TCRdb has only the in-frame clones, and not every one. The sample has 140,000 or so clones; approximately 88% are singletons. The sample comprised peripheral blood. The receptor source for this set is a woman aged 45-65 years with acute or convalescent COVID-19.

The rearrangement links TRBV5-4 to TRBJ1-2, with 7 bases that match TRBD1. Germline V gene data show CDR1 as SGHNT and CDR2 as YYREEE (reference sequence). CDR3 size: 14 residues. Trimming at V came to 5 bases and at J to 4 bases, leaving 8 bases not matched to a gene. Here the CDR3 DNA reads TGTGCCAGCAGGATATTGACAGGGACCTATGGCTACACCTTC. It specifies CASRILTGTYGYTF.

The CDR3 DNA is TGTGCCAGCAGCCAGGGTGCGGATAATTCACCCCTCCACTTT. It yields the protein CASSQGADNSPLHF. The V call is TRBV11-3, the J call TRBJ1-6, with D tentatively TRBD1 (5 bases). Germline CDR1 and CDR2: SGHNT and YENEEA. The ends were cut back, 5 bases at V and 5 bases at J, with 10 bases in the middle. CDR3 length equals 14 residues.

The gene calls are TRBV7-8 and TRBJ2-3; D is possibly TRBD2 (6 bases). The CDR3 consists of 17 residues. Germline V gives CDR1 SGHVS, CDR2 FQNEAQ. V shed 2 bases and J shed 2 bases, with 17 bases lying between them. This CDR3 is CASSLSVRRDSTDTQYF. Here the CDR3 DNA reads TGTGCCAGCAGCTTATCGGTTCGGCGGGATTCCACAGATACGCAGTATTTT. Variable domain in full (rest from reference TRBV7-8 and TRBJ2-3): GAGVSQSPRYKVAKRGQDVALRCDPISGHVSLFWYQQALGQGPEFLTYFQNEAQLDKSGLPSDRFFAERPEGSVSTLKIQRTQQEDSAVYLCASSLSVRRDSTDTQYFGPGTRLTVL.

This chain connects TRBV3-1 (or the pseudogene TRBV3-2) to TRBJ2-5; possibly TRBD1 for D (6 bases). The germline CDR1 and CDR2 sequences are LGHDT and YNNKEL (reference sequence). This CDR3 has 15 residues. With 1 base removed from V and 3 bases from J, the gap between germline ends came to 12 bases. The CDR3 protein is CASSQVGTLEETQYF. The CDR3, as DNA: TGTGCCAGCAGCCAAGTTGGGACACTCGAAGAGACCCAGTACTTC.

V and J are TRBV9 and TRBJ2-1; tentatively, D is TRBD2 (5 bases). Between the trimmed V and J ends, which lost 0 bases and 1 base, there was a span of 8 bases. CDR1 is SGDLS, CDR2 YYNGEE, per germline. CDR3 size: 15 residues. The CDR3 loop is CASSVVSGSYNEQFF. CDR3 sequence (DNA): TGTGCCAGCAGCGTAGTAAGCGGTTCCTACAATGAGCAGTTCTTC.

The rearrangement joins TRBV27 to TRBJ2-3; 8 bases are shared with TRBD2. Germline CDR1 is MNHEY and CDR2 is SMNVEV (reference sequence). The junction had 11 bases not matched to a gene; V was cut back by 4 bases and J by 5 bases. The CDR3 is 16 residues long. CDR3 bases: TGTGCCAGCAGTTCCTCCCCGGGACTAGGGGGAGATACGCAGTATTTT. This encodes CASSSSPGLGGDTQYF.

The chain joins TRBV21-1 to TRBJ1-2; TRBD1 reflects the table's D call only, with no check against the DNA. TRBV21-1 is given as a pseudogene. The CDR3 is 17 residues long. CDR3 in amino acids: CASSNKPRGTGPSGYTF. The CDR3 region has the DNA TGTGCCAGCAGCAACAAACCAAGGGGGACAGGGCCCTCTGGCTACACCTTC.

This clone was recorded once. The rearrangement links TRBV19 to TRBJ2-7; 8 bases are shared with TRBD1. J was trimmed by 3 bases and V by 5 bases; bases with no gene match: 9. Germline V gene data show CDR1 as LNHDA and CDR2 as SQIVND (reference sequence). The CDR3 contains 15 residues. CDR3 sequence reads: CASSQGQGWGYEQYF. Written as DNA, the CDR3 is TGTGCCAGTAGTCAAGGACAGGGTTGGGGCTACGAGCAGTACTTC. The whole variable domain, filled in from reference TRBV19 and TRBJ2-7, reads DGGITQSPKYLFRKEGQNVTLSCEQNLNHDAMYWYRQDPGQGLRLIYYSQIVNDFQKGDIAEGYSVSREKKESFPLTVTSAQKNPTAFYLCASSQGQGWGYEQYFGPGTRLTVT.

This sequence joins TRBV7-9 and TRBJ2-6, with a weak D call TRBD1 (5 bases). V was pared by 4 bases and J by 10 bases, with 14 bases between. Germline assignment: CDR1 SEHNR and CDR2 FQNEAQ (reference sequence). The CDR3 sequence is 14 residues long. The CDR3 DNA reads TGTGCCAGCAGCTCGACAGCCCTCAAGAACGTCCTGACTTTC. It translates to CASSSTALKNVLTF.

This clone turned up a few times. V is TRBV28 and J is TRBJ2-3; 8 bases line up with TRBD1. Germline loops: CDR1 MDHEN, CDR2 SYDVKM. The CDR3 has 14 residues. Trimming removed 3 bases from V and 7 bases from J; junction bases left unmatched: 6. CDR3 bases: TGTGCCAGCAGTTTTGGGCAGGGGGCGAATACGCAGTATTTT. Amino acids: CASSFGQGANTQYF.

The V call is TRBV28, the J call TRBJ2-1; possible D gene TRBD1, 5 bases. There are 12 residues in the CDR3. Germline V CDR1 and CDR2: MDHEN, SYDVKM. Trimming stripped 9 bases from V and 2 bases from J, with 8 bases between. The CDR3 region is CASDSTYNEQFF. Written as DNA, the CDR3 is TGTGCCAGTGACAGTACCTACAATGAGCAGTTCTTC. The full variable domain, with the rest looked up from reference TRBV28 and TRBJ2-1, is DVKVTQSSRYLVKRTGEKVFLECVQDMDHENMFWYRQDPGLGLRLIYFSYDVKMKEKGDIPEGYSVSREKKERFSLILESASTNQTSMYLCASDSTYNEQFFGPGTRLTVL.

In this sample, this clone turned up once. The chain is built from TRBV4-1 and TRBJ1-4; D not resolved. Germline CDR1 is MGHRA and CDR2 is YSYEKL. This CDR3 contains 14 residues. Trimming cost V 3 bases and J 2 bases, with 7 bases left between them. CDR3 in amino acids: CASSQLGTNEKLFF. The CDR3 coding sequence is TGCGCCAGCAGCCAGCTCGGTACTAATGAAAAACTGTTTTTT.

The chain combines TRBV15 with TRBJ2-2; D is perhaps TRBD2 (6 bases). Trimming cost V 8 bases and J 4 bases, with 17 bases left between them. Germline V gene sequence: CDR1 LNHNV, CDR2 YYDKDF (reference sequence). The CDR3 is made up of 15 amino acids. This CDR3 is CATAWGESSTGELFF. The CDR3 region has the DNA TGTGCCACCGCTTGGGGGGAAAGTAGCACCGGGGAGCTGTTTTTT. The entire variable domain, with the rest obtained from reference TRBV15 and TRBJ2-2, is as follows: DAMVIQNPRYQVTQFGKPVTLSCSQTLNHNVMYWYQQKSSQAPKLLFHYYDKDFNNEADTPDNFQSRRPNTSFCFLDIRSPGLGDTAMYLCATAWGESSTGELFFGEGSRLTVL.

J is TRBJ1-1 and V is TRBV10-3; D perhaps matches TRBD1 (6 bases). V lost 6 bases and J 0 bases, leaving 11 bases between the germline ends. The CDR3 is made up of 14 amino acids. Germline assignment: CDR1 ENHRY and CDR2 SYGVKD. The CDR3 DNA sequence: TGTGCCATCAGAGGCAGGGGATTGAACACTGAAGCTTTCTTT. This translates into CAIRGRGLNTEAFF.

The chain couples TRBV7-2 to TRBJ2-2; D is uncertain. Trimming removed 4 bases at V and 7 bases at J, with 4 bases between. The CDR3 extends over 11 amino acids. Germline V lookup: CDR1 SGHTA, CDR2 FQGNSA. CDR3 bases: TGTGCCAGCAGCTCCAGCGGGGAGCTGTTTTTT. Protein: CASSSSGELFF.

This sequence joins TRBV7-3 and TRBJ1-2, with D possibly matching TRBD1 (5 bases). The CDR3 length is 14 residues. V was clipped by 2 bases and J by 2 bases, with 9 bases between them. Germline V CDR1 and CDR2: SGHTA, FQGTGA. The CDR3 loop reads CASSLGQGNYGYTF. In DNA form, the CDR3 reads TGTGCCAGCAGCTTAGGGCAGGGCAACTATGGCTACACCTTC.

The CDR3 DNA reads as TGTGCCAGCAGCCAAGAATCGAAACACCCCTACGAGCAGTACTTC. Protein: CASSQESKHPYEQYF. V gene TRBV14 combines with J gene TRBJ2-7; D call uncertain. V lost 0 bases to trimming and J lost 2 bases, with 11 bases between them. CDR3 length: 15 amino acids. Germline V gene data show CDR1 as SGHDN and CDR2 as FVKESK.

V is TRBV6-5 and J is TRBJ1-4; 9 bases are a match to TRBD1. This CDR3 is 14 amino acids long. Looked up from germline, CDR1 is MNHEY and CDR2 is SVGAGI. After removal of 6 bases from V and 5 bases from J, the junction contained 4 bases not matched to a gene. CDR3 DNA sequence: TGTGCCAGCAGCCGAACAGGGGGCAATGAAAAACTGTTTTTT. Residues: CASSRTGGNEKLFF.

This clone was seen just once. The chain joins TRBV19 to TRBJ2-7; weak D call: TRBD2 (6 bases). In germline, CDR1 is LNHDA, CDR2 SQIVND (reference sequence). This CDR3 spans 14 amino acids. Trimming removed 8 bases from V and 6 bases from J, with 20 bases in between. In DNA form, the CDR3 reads TGTGCCAGTGGACTCCCGGGGGATGGTGGCGAGCAGTACTTC. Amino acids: CASGLPGDGGEQYF.

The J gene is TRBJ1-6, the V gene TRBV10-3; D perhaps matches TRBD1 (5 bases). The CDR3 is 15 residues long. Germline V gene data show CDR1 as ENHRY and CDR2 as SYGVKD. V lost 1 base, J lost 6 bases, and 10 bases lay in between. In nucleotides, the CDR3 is TGTGCCATCAGTGAGTTAGGGGCTTCTAATTCACCCCTCCACTTT. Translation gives CAISELGASNSPLHF.

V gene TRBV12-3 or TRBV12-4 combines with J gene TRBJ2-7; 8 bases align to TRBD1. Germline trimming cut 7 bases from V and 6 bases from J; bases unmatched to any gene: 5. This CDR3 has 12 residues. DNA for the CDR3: TGTGCCAGCATCCGGGGGACAGGCGAGCAGTACTTC. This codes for CASIRGTGEQYF.

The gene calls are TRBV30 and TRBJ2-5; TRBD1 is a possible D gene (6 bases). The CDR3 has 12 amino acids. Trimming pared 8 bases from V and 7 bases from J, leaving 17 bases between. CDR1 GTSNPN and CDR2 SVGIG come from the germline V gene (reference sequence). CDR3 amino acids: CAVGTSPGTQYF. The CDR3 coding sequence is TGTGCCGTCGGGACATCTCCAGGGACCCAGTACTTC.

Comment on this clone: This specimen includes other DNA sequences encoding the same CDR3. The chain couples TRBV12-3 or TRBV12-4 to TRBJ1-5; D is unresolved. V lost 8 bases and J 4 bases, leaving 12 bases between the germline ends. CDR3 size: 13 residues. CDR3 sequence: CASARGGNQPQHF. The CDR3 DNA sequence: TGTGCCAGCGCGCGGGGAGGAAATCAGCCCCAGCATTTT.

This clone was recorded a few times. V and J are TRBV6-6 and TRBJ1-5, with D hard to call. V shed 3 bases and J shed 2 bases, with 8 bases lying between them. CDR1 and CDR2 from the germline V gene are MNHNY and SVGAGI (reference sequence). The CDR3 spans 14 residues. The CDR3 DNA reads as TGTGCCAGCAGTTATATGGAGGGCAATCAGCCCCAGCATTTT. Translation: CASSYMEGNQPQHF.

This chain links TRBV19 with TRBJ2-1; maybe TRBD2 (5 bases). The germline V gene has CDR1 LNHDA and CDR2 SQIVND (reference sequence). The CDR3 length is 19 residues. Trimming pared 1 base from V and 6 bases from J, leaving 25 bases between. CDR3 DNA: TGTGCCAGTAGTATAGTGCCCCTACAAGGAGGCCTCGCGGGCAATGAGCAGTTCTTC. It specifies CASSIVPLQGGLAGNEQFF.

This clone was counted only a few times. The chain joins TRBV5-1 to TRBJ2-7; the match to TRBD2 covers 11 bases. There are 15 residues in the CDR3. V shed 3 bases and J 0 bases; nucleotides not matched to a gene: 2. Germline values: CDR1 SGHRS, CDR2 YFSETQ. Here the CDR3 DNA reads TGCGCCAGCAGCTCTAGCGGGGGGAGCTCCTACGAGCAGTACTTC. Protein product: CASSSSGGSSYEQYF.

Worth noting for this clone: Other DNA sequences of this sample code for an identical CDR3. The CDR3 here is CASSLEGTEAFF. The CDR3 nucleotides are TGTGCCAGCTCTTTGGAGGGCACTGAAGCTTTCTTT. The rearrangement joins TRBV18 to TRBJ1-1; D not resolved. The CDR3 is made up of 12 amino acids. V was trimmed by 6 bases and J by 4 bases, leaving 9 bases between them. Germline V gives CDR1 KGHSH, CDR2 LQKENI.